Listed below are T cell receptor beta chains from one sample, sequenced in a study of T cell changes during pregnancy in multiple sclerosis. Data came from immunoSEQ multiplex PCR; TCRdb stores just in-frame clones and leaves some out. The sample comprises some 38,000 clones, 90% to 95% of which are singletons, and under 0.75% rests with the top ten. The sample consisted of CD4+ T cells from peripheral blood mononuclear cells, taken in the second trimester of pregnancy. These receptors originate from a female donor in good health, enrolled as a control in a pregnancy study. Each CDR3 is given with its conserved first and last residue. The D gene is left open where the match is weak. The size field is filled for only some rows; it gives once, few, many or a size class.

TRBJ1-2 | once | TRBD1 | 15 | TRBV4-1 | CASSHLRQGSYGYTF | TGCGCCAGCAGCCACCTTAGACAGGGCTCCTATGGCTACACCTTC
TRBJ2-3 | few | TRBD2 | 14 | TRBV6-5 | CATKGLAHTDTQYF | TGTGCCACCAAAGGACTAGCTCACACAGATACGCAGTATTTT
TRBJ2-3 | - | TRBD2 | 18 | TRBV7-2 | CASSLTASGGASTDTQYF | TGTGCCAGCAGCTTAACGGCTAGCGGGGGGGCTAGCACAGATACGCAGTATTTT
TRBJ1-2 | few | - | 12 | TRBV28 | CASSLLLYGYTF | TGTGCCAGCAGTTTATTATTATATGGCTACACCTTC
TRBJ2-7 | - | - | 15 | TRBV4-3 | CASSAQPGVKYEQYF | TGCGCCAGCAGCGCCCAGCCCGGGGTGAAGTACGAGCAGTACTTC
TRBJ2-7 | - | TRBD1 | 13 | TRBV11-1 | CASSRAGGGEQYF | TGTGCCAGCAGCAGGGCAGGGGGCGGCGAGCAGTACTTC
TRBJ2-3 | - | - | 14 | TRBV5-5 | CASSLSSSTDTQYF | TGTGCCAGCAGCTTATCGTCTAGCACAGATACGCAGTATTTT
TRBJ1-1 | - | - | 14 | TRBV7-2 | CASTLDYRDTEAFF | TGTGCCAGCACCCTAGACTATCGAGACACTGAAGCTTTCTTT
TRBJ2-7 | - | - | 14 | TRBV4-3 | CASSPTLLGYEQYF | TGCGCCAGCAGCCCGACCCTACTAGGATACGAGCAGTACTTC
TRBJ2-7 | - | - | 11 | TRBV6-6 | CASSPSYEQYF | TGTGCCAGCAGCCCCAGCTACGAGCAGTACTTC
TRBJ1-1 | - | - | 14 | TRBV6-1 | CASPKRQGNTEAFF | TGTGCCAGCCCAAAAAGGCAGGGAAACACTGAAGCTTTCTTT
TRBJ2-4 | - | - | 14 | TRBV19 | CASSTTGKGNIQYF | TGTGCCAGTAGTACCACAGGGAAGGGGAACATTCAGTACTTC